This paragraph reports one TCR beta chain. Its target antigen remains unknown. Base qualities are not at hand, and no much larger clone is one base apart. The immunoSEQ Assay, a bias-controlled multiplex PCR, was used to amplify TCRbeta CDR3 regions from genomic DNA. The original methods were these. Within the assay, amplification of reference gene primers was used to estimate how many nucleated cells each sample contained. To quantify the absolute abundance of each unique TCRbeta CDR3 rearrangement, sequence reads were collapsed and filtered. Productive Simpson clonality was computed per sample as the square root of Simpson's diversity index over productive rearrangements. TCRdb retrieved this table from immuneACCESS and kept in-frame rearrangements only. Not all clones are present; in checked studies, unresolved V genes account for under half, and no reason is known for the remainder. V and J calls and clone size are copied from that table; D and trimming were computed from the DNA. The sample table shows 90,000 to 150,000 clones, and 85% are seen once. Of the sample, approximately 11% is held by the ten largest clones.

This specimen comes from a study of blood T cell repertoires in COVID-19 (TCRdb year 2020). Regarding the study in general: Collaborator samples came from the United States, Italy and Spain and covered acute and convalescent phases of COVID-19. Where available, HLA class I and class II types were obtained from metadata supplied by the sample provider rather than from assay-based typing. Subjects who had been exposed to COVID-19, were actively infected with it, or had recovered from it provided the deeply sampled blood TCRbeta repertoires that made up the dataset. The samples were drawn from the first 160 participants of the ongoing ImmuneRACE study and from more than 1,000 subjects provided by 6 global collaborators. The material from the prospective study consisted of cDNA or gDNA derived from T cells, B-cell-depleted T cells, or PBMCs. The repertoires were made available in a free public database intended to serve as a resource for research on the immune response to SARS-CoV-2. Nearly every sample came with metadata listing a de-identified subject ID, COVID-19 status, age in years and sex. Study-level results and caveats: The quantity of clinical and demographic metadata differed by source and by participant and was supplied without curation.

The CDR3 sequence holds 17 residues, the cysteine and phenylalanine included. The DNA shown is the 51-base CDR3, in frame from base 1. V loses 4 bases at its end and J loses 4 bases; junction bases beyond the gene matches: 9. CDR1 SGDLS and CDR2 YYNGEE are derived from the germline V gene. Whole blood was collected in K2EDTA tubes by collaborating institutions according to the institutions' own protocols. For TCRbeta analysis, collaborator samples were shipped as frozen whole blood, as isolated PBMCs, or as DNA extracted from either sample type. In this chain, TRBV9 is recombined with TRBJ2-1; TRBD2 fits 12 bases in the junction. This TCR was recovered from a man of 80 years or more with acute or convalescent COVID-19. Sample: peripheral blood. The DNA sequence is TGTGCCAGCAGCCTTCGGGCTAGCGGGGGGGGGTACAATGAGCAGTTCTTC. It specifies CASSLRASGGGYNEQFF. The full variable domain, with segments outside the CDR3 supplied by the reference TRBV9 and TRBJ2-1 proteins, appears as DSGVTQTPKHLITATGQRVTLRCSPRSGDLSVYWYQQSLDQGLQFLIQYYNGEERAKGNILERFSAQQFPDLHSELNLSSLELGDSALYFCASSLRASGGGYNEQFFGPGTRLTVL.